This paragraph reports one TCR beta chain. The source of the sample is a study of T cell clonotyping in hematopoietic cell transplantation. V lost 4 bases and J lost 1; bases outside the gene matches: 6. The germline V gene has CDR1 LNHDA and CDR2 SQIVND (reference sequence). This CDR3 region has 15 residues. Time point noted: recipient sample about 28 days before transplant, after cytoreduction. Measured with immunoSEQ multiplex PCR; TCRdb has only the in-frame clones, and not every one. This table holds about 21,000 clones, 85% to 90% found once. Sequences were derived from peripheral blood mononuclear cells, sampled before stem cell transplant. The TCR originated in a man aged 18 to 35 with biphenotypic leukemia. Some clones in this sample may be carry-over from other donors' samples. This chain connects TRBV19 to TRBJ1-1; the match to TRBD1 covers 7 bases. The CDR3 DNA sequence: TGTGCCAGTAGTACCGGGACAGTAGAGAACACTGAAGCTTTCTTT. Encoded protein: CASSTGTVENTEAFF.